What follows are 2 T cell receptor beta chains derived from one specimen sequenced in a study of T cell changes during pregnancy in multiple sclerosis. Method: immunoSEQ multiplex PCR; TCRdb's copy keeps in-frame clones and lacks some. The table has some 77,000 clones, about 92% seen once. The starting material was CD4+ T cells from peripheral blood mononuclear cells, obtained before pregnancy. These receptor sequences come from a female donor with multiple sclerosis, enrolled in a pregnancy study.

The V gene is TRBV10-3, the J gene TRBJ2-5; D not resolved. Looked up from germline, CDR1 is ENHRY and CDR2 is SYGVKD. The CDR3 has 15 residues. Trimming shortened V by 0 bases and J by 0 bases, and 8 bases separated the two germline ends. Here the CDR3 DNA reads TGTGCCATCAGTGAGTCAGCCGAGTACCAAGAGACCCAGTACTTC. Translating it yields CAISESAEYQETQYF.

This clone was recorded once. In nucleotides, the CDR3 is TGTGCCAGCAGTTCGAGTCGGGGGAGATCCTACGAGCAGTACTTC. Amino acid sequence: CASSSSRGRSYEQYF. The chain recombines TRBV2 with TRBJ2-7, with D perhaps matching TRBD2 (6 bases). V was shortened by 5 bases and J by 1 base, with 15 bases between the two germline ends. The germline CDR1 and CDR2 sequences are SNHLY and FYNNEI. CDR3 length: 15 residues.